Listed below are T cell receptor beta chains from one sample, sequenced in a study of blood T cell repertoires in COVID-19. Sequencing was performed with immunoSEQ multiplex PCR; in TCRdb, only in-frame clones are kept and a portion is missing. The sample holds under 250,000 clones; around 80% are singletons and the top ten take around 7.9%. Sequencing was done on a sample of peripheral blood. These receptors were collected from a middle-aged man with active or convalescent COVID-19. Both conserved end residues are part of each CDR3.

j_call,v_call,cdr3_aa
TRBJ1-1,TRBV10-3,CAAQGSGTEAFF
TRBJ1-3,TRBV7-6,CASSLVDSSGNTIYF
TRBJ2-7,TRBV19,CASKSRSYEQYF
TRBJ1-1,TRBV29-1,CSAGQTMNTEAFF
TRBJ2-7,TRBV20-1,CSASRGTGEFEQYF
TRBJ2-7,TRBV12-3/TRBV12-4,CASGVLASYEQYF
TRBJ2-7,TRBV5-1,CASSLGADSYEQYF
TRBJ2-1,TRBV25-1,CASKGGLAYNEQFF
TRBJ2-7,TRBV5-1,CASSLGAGDLHEQYF
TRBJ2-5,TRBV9,CASSEQGLQETQYF
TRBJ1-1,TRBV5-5,CASSLVDRANTEAFF
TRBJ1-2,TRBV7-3,CASSTRTGGLDGYTF